This TCR beta chain stems from a study of T cell responses to AZD1222 COVID-19 vaccine (dated by TCRdb to the early 2020s). Background for the entire study: AZD1222 recipients whose second dose came at about 4 weeks and those whose second dose came at about 12 weeks were combined into one group, since spike-specific TCR depth and breadth did not differ between the two schedules. TCR sequencing was performed for 230 to 250 trial participants, of whom about 200 were given two doses of AZD1222 and roughly 25 were given two doses of MenACWY control vaccine. Trial participants were enrolled by age into subgroups of 18-55, 56-69 and 70-plus years, and around 150, 29 and 61 TCR-sequenced participants, respectively, were included in these subgroups.

The full study reports these points: The whole spike protein was spanned by vaccine-associated CD4 TCRs, and dominant responses were seen in regions 160-218 and 743-854. No day 14 peak-response samples were available, so repertoires were characterized only after the peak T cell response. After two AZD1222 doses, spike-specific TCR breadth and depth were significantly higher than at day 0 and than in MenACWY recipients. Conclusions about previously exposed vaccinees are limited, since just 6 or 7 AZD1222 recipients were seropositive for SARS-CoV-2 at baseline. Most participants were white British and females outnumbered males, and the authors suggested that clonal diversity may have been underestimated. Nearly half of unique spike-specific TCRs reportedly recognized epitopes outside regions mutated in the B.1.351 and B.1.1.7 variants. The 56-69-year group was small, and its depth increase did not reach significance, likely because of low power.

In its sample, this clone was seen once. The target of this receptor is not known. It has no much larger one-base neighbor in the sample; base qualities were not kept. Unmatched junction bases come to 13, with V trimmed by 1 base and J by 5 bases. The CDR3 has 17 amino acids, counting the end cysteine and phenylalanine. Only the CDR3 portion is preserved as DNA: 51 bases, with reading frame beginning at the first base. The CDR3 regions of human TCRbeta chains were subjected to immunosequencing. In the original analysis: Repertoire TCRs were matched against a reference library of SARS-CoV-2-specific TCRs generated with the MIRA antigen-specificity platform. Breadth was defined as the fraction of unique TCRs that were SARS-CoV-2-associated. Depth was defined as the fraction of total T cells that were SARS-CoV-2-associated. Using the MIRA data, every spike-specific TCR was mapped to the spike region that the TCR reacted to and assigned to either a CD4 or a CD8 class. Log10-transformed breadth and depth values were compared by one-way ANOVA with Sidak's multiple comparisons tests. Drawn from immuneACCESS, this table holds only the in-frame rearrangements with V and J called that TCRdb kept. Clones are partly lost; checked studies trace under half to an unresolved V gene and leave the rest unexplained. V and J calls and clone size are those listed in that table; D and trimming were worked out from the DNA. Here the sample has under 130,000 clones; around nine tenths occur a single time. The ten largest clones take up 2% to 3% of the sample.

Taken with the paper, the label for time point translates to: baseline before first vaccination. Vaccinee samples were obtained from the UK trials COV001 and COV002, which included a single-blind randomized controlled phase 2/3 trial of AZD1222 (ChAdOx1 nCoV-19) in healthy adults. For TCRbeta chain sequencing, PBMC samples were collected from trial participants at day 0 and at day 28 after the second dose. Sequencing used peripheral blood, obtained on day 0 of AZD1222 vaccination. The source is an adult in good health. The sequence joins TRBV5-3 to TRBJ2-7, and 9 bases in between align with TRBD2. TRBV5-3 is marked as an open reading frame, function uncertain. The nucleotides are TGTGCCAGAAGCTTGACGGCGACTAGCGGAGCTTCGGACGAGCAGTACTTC. Its protein reads: CARSLTATSGASDEQYF.